These 29 T cell receptor beta chains originate from one sample sequenced in a study of blood T cell repertoires in COVID-19 (dated by TCRdb to the early 2020s). Libraries were made using the immunoSEQ multiplex PCR assay. The source is immuneACCESS, and TCRdb retained only in-frame sequences with V and J called. Part of the clones is not carried over; for the studies checked, unresolved V genes explain less than half of this, and the remainder is unexplained. The sample data list tens of thousands of clones, and around 80% of these were observed just once. Of the sample, 14% falls within the top ten clones. The specimen sequenced was peripheral blood. The source of these receptors is a man aged 60-69 years with COVID-19, enrolled during active disease.

Notes on this clone: Other nucleotide sequences in the sample specify the same CDR3. The chain has TRBV2 and TRBJ2-7; 8 bases are a match to TRBD1. J was trimmed by 2 bases and V by 6 bases; bases with no gene match: 3. The germline V gene has CDR1 SNHLY and CDR2 FYNNEI. The CDR3 has 13 residues. The CDR3 bases are TGTGCCAGCAGCGGACAGGGAGCCTACGAGCAGTACTTC. It is translated as CASSGQGAYEQYF.

V and J are TRBV11-3 and TRBJ2-3; D gene ambiguous. Trimming cost V 5 bases and J 4 bases, with 10 bases left between them. Germline V gives CDR1 SGHNT, CDR2 YENEEA. CDR3 length: 13 amino acids. The CDR3 coding sequence is TGTGCCAGCAGCCCACTCTACGCAGATACGCAGTATTTT. Translated: CASSPLYADTQYF.

This chain uses TRBV19 with TRBJ2-1, with 8 bases that match TRBD2. Germline trimming cut 3 bases from V and 4 bases from J; bases unmatched to any gene: 8. The germline CDR1 and CDR2 sequences are LNHDA and SQIVND (reference sequence). This CDR3 contains 16 residues. The CDR3 spells CASSIHSAGGYNEQFF. In DNA form, the CDR3 reads TGTGCCAGTAGTATTCACTCGGCGGGGGGATACAATGAGCAGTTCTTC.

This chain uses TRBV9 with TRBJ2-7, with 7 nucleotides matching TRBD1. Germline CDR1 SGDLS, CDR2 YYNGEE. Trimming at V came to 0 bases and at J to 2 bases, leaving 5 bases not matched to a gene. There are 15 residues in the CDR3. CDR3 region: CASSVDFDRAYEQYF. CDR3 bases: TGTGCCAGCAGCGTAGATTTTGACAGGGCCTACGAGCAGTACTTC.

The chain links TRBV11-2 to TRBJ1-6, with TRBD1 identical over 7 bases. The germline V gene encodes CDR1 SGHAT and CDR2 FQNNGV. The CDR3 sequence is 15 residues long. The V and J ends lost 5 bases and 7 bases, in that order; junction bases with no gene match: 8. The CDR3 sequence is CASSLRGRGNSPLHF. DNA for the CDR3: TGTGCCAGCAGCCTAAGGGGGCGAGGAAATTCACCCCTCCACTTT.

V and J are TRBV9 and TRBJ1-2; tentative D call: TRBD1 (5 bases). The CDR3 extends over 15 amino acids. Trimming removed 0 bases at V and 4 bases at J, with 13 bases between. Germline CDR1 is SGDLS and CDR2 is YYNGEE. The CDR3 DNA is TGTGCCAGCAGCGTAGCTGATAGACAGTTCTATGGCTACACCTTC. This encodes CASSVADRQFYGYTF.

The V call is TRBV5-5, the J call TRBJ2-1, with a possible D match to TRBD2 (5 bases). This CDR3 has 14 amino acids. From germline, CDR1 is SGHKS and CDR2 YYEKEE (reference sequence). V was trimmed by 0 bases and J by 9 bases, leaving 13 bases between them. The CDR3 DNA reads TGTGCCAGCAGCTTGGCGGCGGGTCTGGGTGAGCAGTTCTTC. It is translated as CASSLAAGLGEQFF.

CDR3 bases: TGCGCCAGCAGCCCTAGAGTGGGCACTGAAGCTTTCTTT. It encodes CASSPRVGTEAFF. J is TRBJ1-1 and V is TRBV4-1; D not resolved. This CDR3 comprises 13 residues. V shed 4 bases and J shed 4 bases, with 10 bases lying between them. Germline CDR1 and CDR2: MGHRA and YSYEKL.

This chain joins TRBV7-6 and TRBJ2-1; possible D gene TRBD2, 7 bases. Germline CDR1 reads SGHVS; CDR2 reads FNYEAQ. Trimming shortened V by 1 base and J by 5 bases, and 15 bases separated the two germline ends. The CDR3 covers 16 residues. CDR3 bases: TGTGCCAGCAGCTTAGAATTCCAGGGGACTAACAATGAGCAGTTCTTC. It specifies CASSLEFQGTNNEQFF.

The chain links TRBV15 to TRBJ2-1; D uncertain. CDR1 and CDR2 from the germline V gene are LNHNV and YYDKDF (reference sequence). The germline V and J ends were trimmed by 0 bases and 10 bases, with 16 bases remaining between them. The CDR3 length is 15 residues. CDR3 in DNA: TGTGCCACCAGCAGAGATCTACCCCTCGCGCGGGAGCAGTTCTTC. Translating it yields CATSRDLPLAREQFF.

The chain recombines TRBV5-5 with TRBJ2-3; D perhaps matches TRBD2 (6 bases). The CDR3 contains 15 residues. Trimming took 2 bases from V and 1 from J, leaving 11 bases between them. Germline V lookup: CDR1 SGHKS, CDR2 YYEKEE (reference sequence). The CDR3 sequence is CASSFGLSRTDTQYF. DNA of the CDR3: TGTGCCAGCAGCTTCGGACTATCCCGCACAGATACGCAGTATTTT.

This chain uses TRBV6-5 with TRBJ2-1, with 7 bases lining up with TRBD1. Germline CDR1 MNHEY, CDR2 SVGAGI. CDR3 length: 15 residues. Germline trimming cut 2 bases from V and 2 bases from J; bases unmatched to any gene: 3. The CDR3 region is CASSYRDRTYNEQFF. Here the CDR3 DNA reads TGTGCCAGCAGTTACCGGGACAGAACCTACAATGAGCAGTTCTTC.

V gene TRBV4-1 combines with J gene TRBJ2-3; TRBD2 matches 8 bases. From germline, CDR1 is MGHRA and CDR2 YSYEKL. With 4 bases clipped from V and 4 bases from J, the junction kept 10 bases outside the gene matches. This CDR3 is built from 16 residues. In DNA, the CDR3 is TGCGCCAGCAGCCTATCGGGAGGGCCAATTTCAGATACGCAGTATTTT. Residues: CASSLSGGPISDTQYF.

This clone was found a few times. The chain combines TRBV2 with TRBJ2-5, with D possibly TRBD2 on 6 matching bases. This CDR3 is built from 13 residues. CDR1 and CDR2 from the germline V gene are SNHLY and FYNNEI. Trimming cost V 5 bases and J 4 bases, with 11 bases left between them. CDR3 DNA sequence: TGTGCCAGCAGTAGACTAGAGGTAGAGACCCAGTACTTC. As protein: CASSRLEVETQYF.

The chain has TRBV5-1 and TRBJ2-5; no reliable D call. The CDR3 extends over 15 amino acids. Trimming took 5 bases from V and 4 from J, leaving 18 bases between them. Germline V gene sequence: CDR1 SGHRS, CDR2 YFSETQ. CDR3 DNA sequence: TGCGCCAGCAGAGGTGGTCGAGGTTTGGGAGAGACCCAGTACTTC. Protein: CASRGGRGLGETQYF.

This clone was recorded a few times. The rearrangement uses TRBV27 and TRBJ1-5, with 7 nucleotides matching TRBD1. The CDR3 has 15 residues. V was pared by 3 bases and J by 5 bases, with 7 bases of the junction left unmatched. Germline CDR1 MNHEY, CDR2 SMNVEV (reference sequence). DNA of the CDR3: TGTGCCAGCAGTTTTTTACAGGGGCACGATCAGCCCCAGCATTTT. This codes for CASSFLQGHDQPQHF.

This clone is a singleton in its sample. V gene TRBV27 combines with J gene TRBJ2-2, with 15 bases identical to TRBD2. The CDR3 has 19 amino acids. Germline lookup yields CDR1 MNHEY and CDR2 SMNVEV (reference sequence). The V gene end was trimmed by 2 bases and the J gene end by 5 bases; junction bases not matched to a gene: 9. The DNA of the CDR3 is TGTGCCAGCAGTTTACGGACTAGCGGGGGGGCCAGAATTACCGGGGAGCTGTTTTTT. Protein: CASSLRTSGGARITGELFF.

This clone has just one count. The CDR3 DNA reads TGTGCCAGCAGCCCCAGCGTCTACTATGGCTACACCTTC. Protein product: CASSPSVYYGYTF. The V gene is TRBV12-3 or TRBV12-4, the J gene TRBJ1-2; D remains ambiguous. The CDR3 runs 13 residues. The V and J ends lost 6 bases and 3 bases respectively, with 11 bases between them.

The V call is TRBV5-1, the J call TRBJ1-2; no definite D call. Looked up from germline, CDR1 is SGHRS and CDR2 is YFSETQ. V dropped 0 bases and J dropped 4 bases, with 7 bases sitting between them. The length of the CDR3 is 13 residues. For the CDR3, the DNA is TGCGCCAGCAGCTTGGGACATTCCTATGGCTACACCTTC. This codes for CASSLGHSYGYTF. The complete variable domain, with remaining parts taken from reference TRBV5-1 and TRBJ1-2, reads KAGVTQTPRYLIKTRGQQVTLSCSPISGHRSVSWYQQTPGQGLQFLFEYFSETQRNKGNFPGRFSGRQFSNSRSEMNVSTLELGDSALYLCASSLGHSYGYTFGSGTRLTVV.

This rearrangement joins TRBV7-9 to TRBJ2-5; 10 bases align to TRBD2. CDR1 and CDR2 (germline): SEHNR, FQNEAQ (reference sequence). This CDR3 is built from 15 residues. The V and J ends lost 5 bases and 3 bases, in that order; junction bases with no gene match: 6. The CDR3 DNA sequence: TGTGCCAGCAGCCTAGGACTAGCGGCGGAAGAGACCCAGTACTTC. This encodes CASSLGLAAEETQYF.

This chain joins TRBV6-5 and TRBJ1-1; TRBD1 might be the D (5 bases). Germline V CDR1 and CDR2: MNHEY, SVGAGI. Deletions cut 6 bases from V and 1 base from J, with 12 bases between. CDR3 size: 14 residues. The CDR3 DNA is TGTGCCAGCAGGGCATGGGGGGAGAACACTGAAGCTTTCTTT. It yields the protein CASRAWGENTEAFF.

V is TRBV6-5 and J is TRBJ1-4, with D unclear. Germline CDR1 and CDR2: MNHEY and SVGAGI. V lost 4 bases and J 0 bases, leaving 6 bases between the germline ends. This CDR3 region has 14 residues. The CDR3 DNA sequence: TGTGCCAGCAGTTCGTCGGCAACTAATGAAAAACTGTTTTTT. As protein: CASSSSATNEKLFF.

This clone turned up a few times. The chain combines TRBV10-2 with TRBJ2-3, with 9 bases fitting TRBD2. CDR1 and CDR2 (germline): WSHSY, SAAADI. Trimming at V came to 2 bases and at J to 6 bases, leaving 9 bases not matched to a gene. This CDR3 comprises 16 residues. CDR3 in DNA: TGCGCCAGCAGTGAGATTAGCGGGGGCGCCGGGGATACGCAGTATTTT. As protein: CASSEISGGAGDTQYF.

The CDR3 bases are TGTGCCAGCACCGGAACCAGGGGTAATATCTATGGCTACACCTTC. Protein sequence: CASTGTRGNIYGYTF. V gene TRBV6-4 combines with J gene TRBJ1-2; perhaps TRBD1 as D (6 bases). The CDR3 totals 15 residues. CDR1 is MRHNA, CDR2 SNTAGT, per germline. Trimming cost V 7 bases and J 4 bases, with 19 bases left between them.

The chain links TRBV12-5 to TRBJ2-3; 7 bases align to TRBD2. The CDR3 sequence is 16 residues long. Germline V gene sequence: CDR1 LGHNT, CDR2 FRNRAP. Trimming took 0 bases from V and 4 from J; bases not matched to a gene: 7. CDR3 in DNA: TGTGCTAGTGGTTTGGTAGTGGGGGGAGGGGCAGATACGCAGTATTTT. This encodes CASGLVVGGGADTQYF.

This clone was counted many times. The chain is built from TRBV2 and TRBJ2-2; no firm D call. Germline values: CDR1 SNHLY, CDR2 FYNNEI. CDR3 size: 12 residues. The V end lost 6 bases, the J end lost 3 bases, and 5 bases lay between the germline ends. CDR3 sequence (DNA): TGTGCCAGCAGCGTCTACACCGGGGAGCTGTTTTTT. The encoded protein is CASSVYTGELFF. Filled out from reference TRBV2 and TRBJ2-2, the complete variable domain reads EPEVTQTPSHQVTQMGQEVILRCVPISNHLYFYWYRQILGQKVEFLVSFYNNEISEKSEIFDDQFSVERPDGSNFTLKIRSTKLEDSAMYFCASSVYTGELFFGEGSRLTVL.

The rearrangement joins TRBV30 to TRBJ1-5, with no clear D. Germline CDR1 is GTSNPN and CDR2 is SVGIG (reference sequence). Trimming shortened V by 0 bases and J by 6 bases, and 9 bases separated the two germline ends. The CDR3 runs to 13 residues. This chain's CDR3 is CAWSVLGSQPQHF. Here the CDR3 DNA reads TGTGCCTGGAGTGTACTGGGCAGTCAGCCCCAGCATTTT.

The CDR3 DNA is TGTGCCAGCAGCATAGATTCGGGTGGCTACACCTTC. It encodes CASSIDSGGYTF. This rearrangement joins TRBV7-9 to TRBJ1-2; no clear D. CDR3 size: 12 residues. CDR1 and CDR2 from the germline V gene are SEHNR and FQNEAQ (reference sequence). V lost 5 bases and J 7 bases, leaving 11 bases between the germline ends. The full variable domain, with the rest looked up from reference TRBV7-9 and TRBJ1-2, is DTGVSQNPRHKITKRGQNVTFRCDPISEHNRLYWYRQTLGQGPEFLTYFQNEAQLEKSRLLSDRFSAERPKGSFSTLEIQRTEQGDSAMYLCASSIDSGGYTFGSGTRLTVV.

The CDR3 sequence is CASSVGRGTEAFF. DNA of the CDR3: TGTGCCAGCAGCGTCGGACGGGGCACTGAAGCTTTCTTT. V and J are TRBV3-1 (or the pseudogene TRBV3-2) and TRBJ1-1, with D unresolved. CDR1 is LGHDT, CDR2 YNNKEL, per germline (reference sequence). V was pared by 5 bases and J by 4 bases, with 11 bases between. The CDR3 is 13 residues long.